These 21 T cell receptor beta chains share one sample of origin, sequenced in a study of PD-1 blockade in classical Hodgkin lymphoma. Repertoires were generated with immunoSEQ multiplex PCR, while TCRdb's copy carries only in-frame clones and drops some. The table lists approximately 32,000 clones, 82% of them singletons. All patients relapsed after autologous stem cell transplantation, and brentuximab vedotin exposure varied. Sample: peripheral blood mononuclear cells (PBMCs), taken at baseline. Receptor source: a human donor with classical Hodgkin lymphoma.

This clone has just one count. This chain joins TRBV5-1 and TRBJ2-2; unclear D gene. The CDR3 consists of 14 residues. The germline V gene has CDR1 SGHRS and CDR2 YFSETQ. V gave up 0 bases and J gave up 1 base, with 4 bases separating them. The CDR3 is CASSLGLNTGELFF. The CDR3 region has the DNA TGCGCCAGCAGCTTGGGGCTGAACACCGGGGAGCTGTTTTTT.

This CDR3 reads CASSLSVKGLGTGELFF. The CDR3 coding sequence is TGTGCCAGCAGCTTAAGTGTTAAGGGGCTGGGCACCGGGGAGCTGTTTTTT. V gene TRBV7-9 combines with J gene TRBJ2-2, with D possibly matching TRBD1 (5 bases). V lost 2 bases to trimming and J lost 4 bases, with 17 bases between them. Germline values: CDR1 SEHNR, CDR2 FQNEAQ (reference sequence). The CDR3 is made up of 17 amino acids.

The V gene is TRBV6-5, the J gene TRBJ1-3; D is ambiguous. The germline CDR1 and CDR2 sequences are MNHEY and SVGAGI. This CDR3 is built from 13 residues. Deletions cut 6 bases from V and 4 bases from J, with 10 bases between. The CDR3 DNA follows: TGTGCCAGCAGCCCCCACACCGGAAACACCATATATTTT. This codes for CASSPHTGNTIYF.

The V gene is TRBV4-3, the J gene TRBJ1-2, with D possibly being TRBD1 (5 bases). This CDR3 is built from 14 residues. Germline CDR1 LGHNA, CDR2 YSLEER. Trimming stripped 1 base from V and 7 bases from J, with 13 bases between. The CDR3 DNA reads as TGCGCCAGCAGCCAAGGAGAGGGGAGCGGTGGCTACACCTTC. Protein: CASSQGEGSGGYTF.

This clone has more than one count but fewer than ten. The chain combines TRBV18 with TRBJ2-1; D is possibly TRBD2 (5 bases). The CDR3 loop spans 13 amino acids. V was pared by 2 bases and J by 7 bases, with 9 bases between. Germline CDR1 is KGHSH and CDR2 is LQKENI. As DNA, the CDR3 is TGTGCCAGCTCACCAAGCGAGGGAAATGAGCAGTTCTTC. Protein sequence: CASSPSEGNEQFF.

This chain links TRBV6-1 with TRBJ1-2, with D hard to call. Germline CDR1 is MNHNS and CDR2 is SASEGT. The ends were cut back, 3 bases at V and 5 bases at J, with 10 bases in the middle. The CDR3 length is 13 residues. The chain's CDR3 is CASSDGSDYGYTF. The DNA for the CDR3 is TGTGCCAGCAGTGATGGTTCAGATTATGGCTACACCTTC.

V gene TRBV18 combines with J gene TRBJ1-1; D is uncertain. Trimming shortened V by 3 bases and J by 1 base, and 9 bases separated the two germline ends. From germline, CDR1 is KGHSH and CDR2 LQKENI. This CDR3 region has 14 residues. CDR3 residues: CASSPAQGNTEAFF. The DNA of the CDR3 is TGTGCCAGCTCACCCGCGCAAGGGAACACTGAAGCTTTCTTT.

This chain connects TRBV7-8 to TRBJ2-1, with 7 bases fitting TRBD1. The CDR3 runs to 16 residues. The V gene end was trimmed by 2 bases and the J gene end by 0 bases; junction bases not matched to a gene: 4. The V gene's germline CDR1 is SGHVS and CDR2 FQNEAQ. The CDR3 spells CASSLQGESSYNEQFF. The CDR3, as DNA: TGTGCCAGCAGCTTACAGGGGGAGAGCTCCTACAATGAGCAGTTCTTC. The variable domain in full, with the rest retrieved from reference TRBV7-8 and TRBJ2-1, is GAGVSQSPRYKVAKRGQDVALRCDPISGHVSLFWYQQALGQGPEFLTYFQNEAQLDKSGLPSDRFFAERPEGSVSTLKIQRTQQEDSAVYLCASSLQGESSYNEQFFGPGTRLTVL.

The chain recombines TRBV7-2 with TRBJ2-5, with TRBD2 identical over 8 bases. Germline V gene data show CDR1 as SGHTA and CDR2 as FQGNSA. After removal of 1 base from V and 0 bases from J, the junction contained 7 bases not matched to a gene. The CDR3 runs to 17 residues. The CDR3 bases are TGTGCCAGCAGCTTAGTAGCGGGGTCTCTGAACCAAGAGACCCAGTACTTC. Amino acids: CASSLVAGSLNQETQYF.

The chain carries TRBV7-9 and TRBJ1-4; D may be TRBD1 (5 bases). This CDR3 contains 15 residues. Germline CDR1 is SEHNR and CDR2 is FQNEAQ (reference sequence). V shed 1 base and J shed 3 bases, with 9 bases lying between them. CDR3: CASSLDGGANEKLFF. DNA for the CDR3: TGTGCCAGCAGCTTAGATGGGGGGGCTAATGAAAAACTGTTTTTT.

This chain connects TRBV11-1 to TRBJ2-1; D possibly uses TRBD1 or TRBD2 (5 bases each). Germline V gives CDR1 SGHAT, CDR2 FQDESV (reference sequence). The CDR3 loop spans 15 amino acids. The V end was cut by 4 bases, the J end by 7 bases, with 17 bases between. CDR3 bases: TGTGCCAGCAGCTCGAGGGACCTGCTTGGGAATGAGCAGTTCTTC. It codes for CASSSRDLLGNEQFF. The variable domain in full, completed from reference TRBV11-1 and TRBJ2-1, reads EAEVAQSPRYKITEKSQAVAFWCDPISGHATLYWYRQILGQGPELLVQFQDESVVDDSQLPKDRFSAERLKGVDSTLKIQPAELGDSAMYLCASSSRDLLGNEQFFGPGTRLTVL.

The genes are TRBV27 and TRBJ2-1; the D is unclear. The V end lost 5 bases, the J end lost 2 bases, and 10 bases lay between the germline ends. The germline CDR1 and CDR2 sequences are MNHEY and SMNVEV (reference sequence). This CDR3 has 14 amino acids. The CDR3 sequence is CASSKGEPYNEQFF. Here the CDR3 DNA reads TGTGCCAGCAGTAAGGGCGAGCCCTACAATGAGCAGTTCTTC.

The CDR3 DNA follows: TGTGCCAGCAGTTTCAACAGGGGTACTAATGAAAAACTGTTTTTT. Translating it yields CASSFNRGTNEKLFF. The chain recombines TRBV6-5 with TRBJ1-4, with 7 nucleotides matching TRBD1. Germline V lookup: CDR1 MNHEY, CDR2 SVGAGI. The V segment lost 4 bases and the J segment 2 bases; nucleotides outside the gene matches: 4. The CDR3 spans 15 residues.

This clone was found a few times. This chain uses TRBV30 with TRBJ1-5; the D is unclear. The germline CDR1 and CDR2 sequences are GTSNPN and SVGIG (reference sequence). This CDR3 has 13 residues. Trimming took off 2 bases at V and 7 bases at J, with 12 bases between the two ends. This CDR3 is CAWSKAYQQPQHF. The CDR3 DNA sequence: TGTGCCTGGAGTAAAGCTTATCAGCAGCCCCAGCATTTT.

The chain uses TRBV6-1 and TRBJ1-1; 7 nucleotides line up with TRBD1. The germline V gene has CDR1 MNHNS and CDR2 SASEGT. Trimming at V came to 7 bases and at J to 4 bases, leaving 6 bases not matched to a gene. This CDR3 is 13 amino acids long. The CDR3 sequence is CASILQGSTEAFF. CDR3 bases: TGTGCCAGCATCCTACAGGGGAGCACTGAAGCTTTCTTT.

J is TRBJ2-3 and V is TRBV10-1; 7 positions match TRBD1. The CDR3 covers 16 residues. Germline lookup yields CDR1 WNHNN and CDR2 SYGVQD (reference sequence). Unmatched junction bases numbered 13, after V lost 6 bases and J lost 4 bases. The CDR3 nucleotides read TGCGCCAGCAGCGCGGACAGGAGCCTACCCCCAGATACGCAGTATTTT. It specifies CASSADRSLPPDTQYF.

The CDR3 DNA sequence: TGTGCCAGCAGTGACGACAGCTATGGCTACACCTTC. As protein: CASSDDSYGYTF. V and J are TRBV6-4 and TRBJ1-2; possibly TRBD1 for D (5 bases). CDR3 size: 12 residues. Per germline, CDR1 MRHNA and CDR2 SNTAGT. Deletions cut 2 bases from V and 4 bases from J, with 5 bases between.

This clone came up once. The V and J genes are TRBV2 and TRBJ2-3; 7 positions agree with TRBD2. Germline-derived CDR1 and CDR2 are SNHLY and FYNNEI. The J segment lost 2 bases and the V segment lost 8 bases, leaving 7 bases of the junction unmatched. The length of the CDR3 is 14 residues. CDR3 in amino acids: CASFRGVNTDTQYF. The CDR3 coding sequence is TGTGCCAGCTTTCGGGGGGTCAACACAGATACGCAGTATTTT.

V and J are TRBV21-1 and TRBJ1-1; the DNA was not compared with TRBD1, the D call given in the table. TRBV21-1 is assigned pseudogene status. The CDR3 has 15 residues. CDR3 DNA sequence: TGTGCCAGCAGCAAAGACAGGCAAGGAGTCACTGAAGCTTTCTTT. Amino acids: CASSKDRQGVTEAFF.

This chain joins TRBV2 and TRBJ1-4; D not resolved. CDR1 SNHLY and CDR2 FYNNEI come from the germline V gene. There are 14 residues in the CDR3. The V end lost 8 bases, the J end lost 3 bases, and 13 bases lay between the germline ends. CDR3 sequence: CASELQHPNEKLFF. The CDR3, as DNA: TGTGCCAGCGAATTACAGCACCCTAATGAAAAACTGTTTTTT.

V and J are TRBV19 and TRBJ1-2, with 9 bases matching TRBD1. The ends lost 3 bases at V and 8 bases at J; junction bases unmatched: 10. The CDR3 is 15 amino acids. Germline values: CDR1 LNHDA, CDR2 SQIVND (reference sequence). CDR3 sequence reads: CASSINSGQGGGYTF. Here the CDR3 DNA reads TGTGCCAGTAGTATTAATTCGGGACAGGGAGGAGGCTACACCTTC.